The 10 T cell receptor beta chains in this list originate from one sample, sequenced in a study of OX40 agonist ivuxolimab in advanced cancers. Data came from immunoSEQ multiplex PCR; TCRdb stores just in-frame clones and leaves some out. Seen here are 75,000 to 100,000 clones, 70% to 85% observed once, and the top ten hold around 5.5%. This sample comprised CD4+ or CD8+ T cells sorted from blood, obtained in a trial of the OX40 agonist ivuxolimab. The receptors were sampled from an adult with an advanced solid tumor such as melanoma, head and neck, liver or kidney cancer.

The chain combines TRBV7-8 with TRBJ1-1; D is unresolved. The V end was cut by 5 bases, the J end by 0 bases, with 16 bases between. This CDR3 has 16 residues. CDR1 is SGHVS, CDR2 FQNEAQ, per germline. The CDR3, as DNA: TGTGCCAGCAGCCCCATCGGCGGGGTAATGAACACTGAAGCTTTCTTT. Amino acids: CASSPIGGVMNTEAFF.

CDR3 region: CASSIRGEGRYEQYF. The CDR3 DNA reads TGTGCCAGTAGTATTCGAGGGGAGGGCCGCTACGAGCAGTACTTC. The chain combines TRBV19 with TRBJ2-7; 7 bases align to TRBD2. The CDR3 contains 15 residues. V lost 3 bases to trimming and J lost 3 bases; unmatched junction nucleotides: 8. Germline assignment: CDR1 LNHDA and CDR2 SQIVND (reference sequence).

This chain uses TRBV14 with TRBJ1-4; weak D call: TRBD1 (5 bases). Germline assignment: CDR1 SGHDN and CDR2 FVKESK. This CDR3 contains 16 residues. Trimming removed 1 base at V and 7 bases at J, with 16 bases between. The CDR3 here is CASSQAVRGASEKLFF. In DNA form, the CDR3 reads TGTGCCAGCAGCCAAGCGGTACGGGGCGCGAGTGAAAAACTGTTTTTT.

The rearrangement links TRBV5-4 to TRBJ1-1; no clear D gene. Trimming removed 0 bases from V and 3 bases from J, with 6 bases in between. The V gene's germline CDR1 is SGHNT and CDR2 YYREEE (reference sequence). The CDR3 has 13 amino acids. CDR3 sequence: CASSLEIHTEAFF. CDR3 bases: TGTGCCAGCAGCTTGGAAATTCACACTGAAGCTTTCTTT. Looking up the rest from reference TRBV5-4 and TRBJ1-1 gives the full variable domain: ETGVTQSPTHLIKTRGQQVTLRCSSQSGHNTVSWYQQALGQGPQFIFQYYREEENGRGNFPPRFSGLQFPNYSSELNVNALELDDSALYLCASSLEIHTEAFFGQGTRLTVV.

The chain uses TRBV9 and TRBJ1-1, with D possibly being TRBD1 (5 bases). The CDR3 totals 15 residues. The germline CDR1 and CDR2 sequences are SGDLS and YYNGEE. Deletions cut 0 bases from V and 2 bases from J, with 11 bases between. The CDR3 is CASSVGRDGNTEAFF. CDR3 DNA sequence: TGTGCCAGCAGCGTAGGAAGGGACGGAAACACTGAAGCTTTCTTT.

The J gene is TRBJ2-1, the V gene TRBV10-2, with 11 nucleotides matching TRBD2. This CDR3 has 17 amino acids. The germline CDR1 and CDR2 sequences are WSHSY and SAAADI. The V segment lost 3 bases and the J segment 4 bases; nucleotides outside the gene matches: 8. The CDR3 region has the DNA TGCGCCAGCAGTGACCTCCTAGCGGGGGGCCAATACAATGAGCAGTTCTTC. Amino acids: CASSDLLAGGQYNEQFF.

This chain uses TRBV2 with TRBJ1-3; D might be TRBD1 (5 bases). The CDR3 length is 13 residues. Trimming took 7 bases from V and 6 from J, leaving 13 bases between them. Germline lookup yields CDR1 SNHLY and CDR2 FYNNEI. CDR3 DNA: TGTGCCAGCACCCAGGGAATGGTAAACACCATATATTTT. This codes for CASTQGMVNTIYF.

This clone came up once. The chain carries TRBV23-1 and TRBJ2-5, with 9 nucleotides matching TRBD1. TRBV23-1 is noted as an ORF with a role that remains uncertain. The CDR3 consists of 20 residues. V gave up 0 bases and J gave up 3 bases; unmatched junction bases: 17. The CDR3 here is CASSQSRRLSEGQGKETQYF. CDR3 nucleotide sequence: TGCGCCAGCAGTCAATCCCGCCGGTTAAGTGAGGGACAGGGAAAAGAGACCCAGTACTTC.

This chain links TRBV5-6 with TRBJ2-5; 7 positions match TRBD1. The junction had 7 bases not matched to a gene; V was cut back by 0 bases and J by 5 bases. CDR1 and CDR2 (germline): SGHDT, YYEEEE. There are 15 residues in the CDR3. The CDR3 coding sequence is TGTGCCAGCAGCTTGGTGGCAGGGGGTGGGGAGACCCAGTACTTC. Amino acids: CASSLVAGGGETQYF.

The rearrangement joins TRBV9 to TRBJ1-3, with unresolved D. The CDR3 covers 17 residues. Germline lookup yields CDR1 SGDLS and CDR2 YYNGEE. Trimming cost V 0 bases and J 0 bases, with 13 bases left between them. In nucleotides, the CDR3 is TGTGCCAGCAGCGTAGGGCCGGACCCTTACTCTGGAAACACCATATATTTT. Protein: CASSVGPDPYSGNTIYF. Full variable domain (outside the CDR3, taken from reference TRBV9 and TRBJ1-3): DSGVTQTPKHLITATGQRVTLRCSPRSGDLSVYWYQQSLDQGLQFLIQYYNGEERAKGNILERFSAQQFPDLHSELNLSSLELGDSALYFCASSVGPDPYSGNTIYFGEGSWLTVV.